This T cell receptor (beta chain) comes out of a study of shared clonotypes between healthy human individuals. Profiled with immunoSEQ multiplex PCR; TCRdb holds only in-frame clones, not every one. The data hold about 2 million clones, with roughly 94% observed a single time. The CDR3 loop spans 14 amino acids. Trimming removed 2 bases at V and 6 bases at J, with 11 bases between. Germline CDR1 SGHNT, CDR2 YYREEE (reference sequence). CD45RO-negative CD8 cells positively selected for CCR7 made up the naive population, which excluded terminally differentiated effector memory CD45RA+ cells. Sequenced input: naive CD8+ T cells sorted from blood. This chain links TRBV5-4 with TRBJ1-4; D call uncertain. This receptor was taken from a man younger than 35 in good health. CDR3: CASSFWGIYEKLFF. The CDR3 DNA is TGTGCCAGCAGCTTTTGGGGAATATATGAAAAACTGTTTTTT. Using reference TRBV5-4 and TRBJ1-4 for the parts outside the CDR3, the full variable domain is ETGVTQSPTHLIKTRGQQVTLRCSSQSGHNTVSWYQQALGQGPQFIFQYYREEENGRGNFPPRFSGLQFPNYSSELNVNALELDDSALYLCASSFWGIYEKLFFGSGTQLSVL.